This T cell receptor beta chain was sequenced during a study of blood T cells in healthy people across ages. The amount of total RNA extracted per sample was at least 5 micrograms. Germline V CDR1 and CDR2: MRHNA, SNTAGT. The ends lost 4 bases at V and 2 bases at J; junction bases unmatched: 8. This CDR3 is built from 15 residues. About this clonotype: Its target is unknown.

Primed by a sample-barcoded 5' primer and a J-beta primer mix, a second PCR proceeded for roughly 7 to 11 cycles. At least 3 million CDR3-containing paired-end reads were obtained per sample. TCRdb fed the 5' RACE reads into MiXCR, producing one record per CDR3 protein. The table shows roughly 570,000 distinct CDR3 sequences, with 25% to 30% occurring only once. Study-wide points: Aged donors had fewer naive CD4+ cells and lower diversity than long-lived donors. Across the age range, TCR beta diversity per million T cells fell in a roughly linear way.

This sequence was found in a woman in her 70s in good health. The chain couples TRBV6-4 to TRBJ2-7, with 7 bases that match TRBD1. The sample taken for sequencing was blood. CDR3 nucleotide sequence: TGTGCCAGCAGTGGCGACAGGGTAAGCCCCTACGAGCAGTACTTC. Translated: CASSGDRVSPYEQYF.